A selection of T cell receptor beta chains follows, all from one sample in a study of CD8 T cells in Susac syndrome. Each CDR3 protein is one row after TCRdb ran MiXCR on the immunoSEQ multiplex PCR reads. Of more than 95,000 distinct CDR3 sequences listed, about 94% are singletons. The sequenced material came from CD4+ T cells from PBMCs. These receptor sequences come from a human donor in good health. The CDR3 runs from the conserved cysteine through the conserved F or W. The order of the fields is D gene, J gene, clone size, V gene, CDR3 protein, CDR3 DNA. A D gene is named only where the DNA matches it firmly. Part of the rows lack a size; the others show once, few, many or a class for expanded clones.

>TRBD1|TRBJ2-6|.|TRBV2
CASSSGQGLIGANVLTF
TGTGCCAGCAGCTCGGGACAGGGTCTTATCGGGGCCAACGTCCTGACTTTC
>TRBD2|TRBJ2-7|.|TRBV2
CASSRLAARTYEQYF
TGTGCCAGCAGTCGACTAGCGGCTAGAACCTACGAGCAGTACTTC
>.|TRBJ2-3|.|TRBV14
CASSQSRASQYF
TGTGCCAGCAGCCAATCAAGAGCCTCGCAGTATTTT
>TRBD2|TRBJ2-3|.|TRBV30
CAWSVPGGGTDTQYF
TGTGCCTGGAGTGTTCCGGGAGGCGGGACAGATACGCAGTATTTT
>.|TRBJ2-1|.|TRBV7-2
CASSLGFLGEQFF
TGTGCCAGCAGCTTAGGGTTCCTGGGTGAGCAGTTCTTC
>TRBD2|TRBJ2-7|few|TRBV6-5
CASRSSGSYEQYF
TGTGCCAGCAGGTCTAGCGGTTCCTACGAGCAGTACTTC
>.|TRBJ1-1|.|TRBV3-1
CASSHGGGAEAFF
TGTGCCAGCAGCCATGGGGGAGGGGCGGAAGCTTTCTTT
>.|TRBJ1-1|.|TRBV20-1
CSIPGLITEAFF
TGCAGTATACCGGGACTGATCACTGAAGCTTTCTTT
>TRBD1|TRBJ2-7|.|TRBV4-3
CASSHLTRDRRSYEQYF
TGCGCCAGCAGCCACCTCACCCGGGACAGGAGATCCTACGAGCAGTACTTC
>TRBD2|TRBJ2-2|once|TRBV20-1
CSALRGGQDTGELFF
TGCAGTGCCCTGAGGGGAGGGCAAGATACCGGGGAGCTGTTTTTT
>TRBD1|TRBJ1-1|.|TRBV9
CASRETGDWGEAFF
TGTGCCAGCAGGGAAACAGGGGATTGGGGGGAAGCTTTCTTT
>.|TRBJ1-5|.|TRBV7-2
CASSLDWGPQHF
TGTGCCAGCAGCTTAGACTGGGGGCCCCAGCATTTT
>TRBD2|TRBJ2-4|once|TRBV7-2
CASSRRGDENIQYF
TGTGCCAGCAGCCGGCGGGGGGACGAAAACATTCAGTACTTC
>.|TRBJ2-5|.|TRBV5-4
CASRSRVGNEETQYF
TGTGCCAGCAGGTCAAGGGTTGGGAACGAGGAGACCCAGTACTTC
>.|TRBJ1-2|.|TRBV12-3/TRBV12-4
CASTWGTRNYGYTF
TGTGCCAGCACCTGGGGCACTCGAAACTATGGCTACACCTTC
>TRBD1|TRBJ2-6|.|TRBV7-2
CASSERTGRASGANVLTF
TGTGCCAGCAGCGAACGGACAGGGCGTGCCTCTGGGGCCAACGTCCTGACTTTC
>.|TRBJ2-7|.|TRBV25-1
CASSGLAYEQYF
TGTGCCAGCAGCGGACTGGCATACGAGCAGTACTTC
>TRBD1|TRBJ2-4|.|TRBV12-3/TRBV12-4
CASTLGQGLAKNIQYF
TGTGCCAGCACCCTGGGACAGGGATTAGCCAAAAACATTCAGTACTTC
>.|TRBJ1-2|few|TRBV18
CASSEGTYGYTF
TGTGCCAGCTCAGAAGGGACTTATGGCTACACCTTC
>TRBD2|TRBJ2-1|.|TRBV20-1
CSARVPGGRLSYNEQFF
TGCAGTGCTAGAGTACCGGGAGGGCGCCTCTCCTACAATGAGCAGTTCTTC
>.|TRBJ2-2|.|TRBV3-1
CASSQVGGANTGELFF
TGTGCCAGCAGCCAAGTTGGAGGGGCGAACACCGGGGAGCTGTTTTTT
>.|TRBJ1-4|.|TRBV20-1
CSVVPGHNEKLFF
TGCAGTGTAGTTCCGGGACACAATGAAAAACTGTTTTTT
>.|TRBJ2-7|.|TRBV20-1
CSARVSGEWTYEQYF
TGCAGTGCTAGAGTCTCGGGGGAGTGGACCTACGAGCAGTACTTC
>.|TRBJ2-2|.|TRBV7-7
CASSPRERAGELFF
TGTGCTAGCAGCCCCCGGGAGCGAGCCGGGGAGCTGTTTTTT
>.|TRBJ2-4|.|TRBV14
CASSHASGVAKNIQYF
TGTGCCAGCAGCCATGCCTCAGGGGTTGCCAAAAACATTCAGTACTTC
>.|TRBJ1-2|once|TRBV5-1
CASSITAGSYGYTF
TGCGCCAGCAGTATTACCGCAGGATCCTATGGCTACACCTTC
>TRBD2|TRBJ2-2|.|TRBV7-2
CASSLGLAVTGELFF
TGTGCCAGCAGCTTAGGCCTAGCGGTTACCGGGGAGCTGTTTTTT
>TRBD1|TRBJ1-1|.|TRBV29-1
CSVLTGGYTEAFF
TGCAGCGTACTTACAGGGGGCTACACTGAAGCTTTCTTT
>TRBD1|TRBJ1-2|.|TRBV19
CASTRDRVRYGYTF
TGTGCCAGTACCAGGGACAGGGTGCGCTATGGCTACACCTTC
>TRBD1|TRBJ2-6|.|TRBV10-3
CAITGTVSGANVLTF
TGTGCCATCACAGGGACAGTCTCTGGGGCCAACGTCCTGACTTTC
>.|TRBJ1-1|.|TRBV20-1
CSANPLNTEAFF
TGCAGTGCCAATCCGTTGAACACTGAAGCTTTCTTT
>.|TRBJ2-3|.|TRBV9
CASSGVGGATDTQYF
TGTGCCAGCAGTGGGGTTGGGGGAGCGACAGATACGCAGTATTTT
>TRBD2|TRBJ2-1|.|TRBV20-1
CSARDGSGLAVNEQFF
TGCAGTGCTAGAGATGGATCGGGACTAGCAGTCAATGAGCAGTTCTTC
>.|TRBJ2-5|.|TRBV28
CASSFSDQETQYF
TGTGCCAGCAGTTTTTCAGACCAAGAGACCCAGTACTTC
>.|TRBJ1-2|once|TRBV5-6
CASSLNRQNRGGYTF
TGTGCCAGCAGCTTGAATCGGCAGAATCGTGGGGGCTACACCTTC
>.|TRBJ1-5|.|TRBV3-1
CASSQDLGSSSAQHF
TGTGCCAGCAGCCAAGATCTGGGGAGTTCCTCGGCCCAGCATTTT
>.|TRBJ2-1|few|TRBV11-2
CASSLDPNDEQFF
TGTGCCAGCAGCTTAGATCCCAACGATGAGCAGTTCTTC